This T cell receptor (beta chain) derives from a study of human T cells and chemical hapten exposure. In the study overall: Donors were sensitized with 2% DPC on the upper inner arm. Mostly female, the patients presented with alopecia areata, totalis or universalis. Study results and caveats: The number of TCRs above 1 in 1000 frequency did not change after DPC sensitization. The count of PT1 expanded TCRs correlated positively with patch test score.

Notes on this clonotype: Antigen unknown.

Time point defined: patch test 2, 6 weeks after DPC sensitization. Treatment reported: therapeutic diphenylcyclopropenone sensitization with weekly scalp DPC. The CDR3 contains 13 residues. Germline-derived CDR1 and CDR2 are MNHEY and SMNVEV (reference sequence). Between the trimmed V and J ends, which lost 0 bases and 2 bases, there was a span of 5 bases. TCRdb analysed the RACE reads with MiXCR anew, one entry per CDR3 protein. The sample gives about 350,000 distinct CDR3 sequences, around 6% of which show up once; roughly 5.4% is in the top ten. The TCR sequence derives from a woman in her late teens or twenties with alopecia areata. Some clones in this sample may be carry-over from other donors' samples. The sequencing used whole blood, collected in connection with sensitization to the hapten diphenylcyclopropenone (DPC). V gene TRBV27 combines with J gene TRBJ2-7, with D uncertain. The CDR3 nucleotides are TGTGCCAGCAGTTTATCTCCCCCCTACGAGCAGTACTTC. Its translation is CASSLSPPYEQYF.